This TCR beta chain came from a study of vaccination effects on CD4 cells after COVID-19. Using immunoSEQ multiplex PCR, the repertoire was profiled, and TCRdb retains in-frame clones only, with some absent. The sample carries 24,000 or so clones, approximately 73% recorded once. Sequencing in the ViraFEST assay came after antigen-specific CD4+ T cells had been expanded with viral peptide pools, which were used to stimulate PBMC. With about 9 days of culture completed, CD4+ T cells were isolated. Nucleocapsid antibody tests were negative, and the vaccine recipients had no prior SARS-CoV-2 infection. Each culture well received about 1.8 million PBMC. These cells were then cultured in IMDM with 8.5 to 10 IU/ml IL-2 and about 9.4 ug/ml peptides. The CDR3 has 16 amino acids. Trimming took 5 bases from V and 12 from J; bases not matched to a gene: 19. Per the germline V gene, CDR1 is SGHAT and CDR2 is FQDESV (reference sequence).

Regarding this clone: Antigen specificity is unknown.

This TCR derives from a human donor who received a COVID-19 vaccine. Sequencing used CD4+ T cells from PBMCs cultured with SARS-CoV-2 spike peptides, obtained before COVID-19 vaccination. The gene calls are TRBV11-1 and TRBJ2-1; TRBD2 aligns across 7 bases. CDR3 region: CASSPLSGRGYYAQFF. As DNA, the CDR3 is TGTGCCAGCAGCCCCCTTTCGGGGCGGGGGTATTACGCGCAGTTCTTC.